This TCR beta chain derives from a study of cytomegalovirus exposure and HLA in healthy donors. The PCR made use of 60 Vbeta and 13 Jbeta primers. Profiling relied on immunoSEQ multiplex PCR, and the TCRdb table lists in-frame clones only, not all of them. The sample has under 300,000 clones; roughly 90% are singletons. Whole-study findings and limits: When analyzed later, a missense DCLRE1C variant was found to be linked to TCR beta V- and J-gene trimming.

This clone was counted a few times. Its specificity is not known. The length of the CDR3 is 14 residues. V shed 0 bases and J shed 9 bases, with 14 bases lying between them. CDR1 and CDR2 from the germline V gene are LGHNA and YSLEER. This receptor was identified in a middle-aged man in good health and CMV-seropositive. The chain joins TRBV4-3 to TRBJ1-2; D is unresolved. Sequenced: PBMCs. CDR3 bases: TGCGCCAGCAGCCAAGAGCCAGGTCTCAGCCGCTACACCTTC. This translates into CASSQEPGLSRYTF.